This T cell receptor (beta chain) was found in a study of PD-1 blockade in classical Hodgkin lymphoma. Study as a whole: Nivolumab dosing for patients was 3 mg/kg, administered intravenously every 2 weeks.

Sample time point: cycle 4 day 1 (C4D1), after less than seven weeks of nivolumab. There was relapse after autologous stem cell transplantation in every patient, and there was variation in brentuximab vedotin exposure. General study points: Reported baseline diversity: healthy donors highest, relapsed/refractory patients lowest. Complete responders matched newly diagnosed patients in baseline diversity.

Repertoires were generated with immunoSEQ multiplex PCR, while TCRdb's copy carries only in-frame clones and drops some. The table records 20,000 or so clones, roughly three quarters of them present only once. About this clone: Its cognate antigen is unknown.

Germline V gene data show CDR1 as SGDLS and CDR2 as YYNGEE. V lost 1 base, J lost 10 bases, and 24 bases lay in between. The CDR3 contains 17 residues. The input for sequencing was peripheral blood mononuclear cells (PBMCs), taken before the fourth cycle of nivolumab. V is TRBV9 and J is TRBJ2-1; the D call may be TRBD1 or TRBD2 (5 bases each). The sequence was collected from a human donor with classical Hodgkin lymphoma. The CDR3 DNA follows: TGTGCCAGCAGCGTAACCAACAACATCGAGGGCCACAGGGAGCAGTTCTTC. This codes for CASSVTNNIEGHREQFF.